The 29 T cell receptor beta chains presented below share a single source sample, sequenced in a study of T cells expressing NK-cell markers. TCRdb reprocessed the 5' RACE reads and keeps a single row for each CDR3 protein, giving no DNA. This listing includes a few hundred thousand distinct CDR3 sequences. Sequencing used blood T cells: a sorted CD56 or NKG2C T cell subset, CD4+ or CD8+ T cells, or bulk PBMC T cells (not recorded which). These receptors were obtained from a man aged 18 to 69 in good health.

The V and J genes are TRBV5-1 and TRBJ2-1; TCRdb reports TRBD2, a call that lacks DNA to check it against. Per germline, CDR1 SGHRS and CDR2 YFSETQ. This CDR3 has 16 amino acids. The CDR3 reads CASSLGSGGAGDEQFF. The whole variable domain, remainder taken from reference TRBV5-1 and TRBJ2-1, is KAGVTQTPRYLIKTRGQQVTLSCSPISGHRSVSWYQQTPGQGLQFLFEYFSETQRNKGNFPGRFSGRQFSNSRSEMNVSTLELGDSALYLCASSLGSGGAGDEQFFGPGTRLTVL.

The chain combines TRBV6-5 with TRBJ2-1; as DNA is missing, the TRBD2 call by TCRdb cannot be tested. The germline V gene has CDR1 MNHEY and CDR2 SVGAGI. This CDR3 comprises 13 residues. The CDR3 is CASSYTGRVGQFF.

This chain connects TRBV5-1 to TRBJ2-3; the TCRdb D gene call, TRBD1, has no DNA to confirm it. CDR1 and CDR2 from the germline V gene are SGHRS and YFSETQ. The CDR3 loop spans 16 amino acids. CDR3 region: CASSLTTGPSTDTQYF.

The V gene is TRBV18, the J gene TRBJ2-1. The CDR3 is 14 residues long. Germline CDR1 is KGHSH and CDR2 is LQKENI. The CDR3 reads CASSPYGGANEQFF.

This chain connects TRBV3-1 to TRBJ2-3; without DNA, the TCRdb call of TRBD2 cannot be checked. The length of the CDR3 is 19 residues. Germline lookup yields CDR1 LGHDT and CDR2 YNNKEL (reference sequence). The CDR3 loop is CASSHRTSGGPTGADTQYF.

This chain uses TRBV5-1 with TRBJ2-3; TCRdb calls TRBD1, which cannot be checked without DNA. The CDR3 is 17 amino acids. CDR1 and CDR2 (germline): SGHRS, YFSETQ. CDR3 amino acids: CASSLDDLDRGYDTQYF.

Here the CDR3 reads CASSKSRGAYNEQFF. V and J are TRBV27 and TRBJ2-1; with no DNA, the TCRdb D assignment of TRBD1 cannot be verified. CDR3 length: 15 residues. Per germline, CDR1 MNHEY and CDR2 SMNVEV (reference sequence).

The J gene is TRBJ2-2, the V gene TRBV11-2; TCRdb outputs TRBD1, but without DNA this stays unchecked. The CDR3 runs 15 residues. Germline assignment: CDR1 SGHAT and CDR2 FQNNGV. This CDR3 reads CASSFWRGGTGELFF.

The chain recombines TRBV7-2 with TRBJ1-5; the D call from TCRdb, TRBD1, cannot be confirmed without DNA. The CDR3 spans 16 residues. In germline, CDR1 is SGHTA, CDR2 FQGNSA. The CDR3 loop reads CASSRGGGGAGQPQHF.

V is TRBV19 and J is TRBJ2-7; TCRdb's D gene call, TRBD1, goes unchecked for lack of DNA. This CDR3 spans 15 amino acids. Germline V CDR1 and CDR2: LNHDA, SQIVND (reference sequence). The CDR3 here is CASSSGGLLAYEQYF.

CDR3: CASRAWTVNSPLHF. This chain connects TRBV27 to TRBJ1-6; the D call of TRBD1 rests on TCRdb alone, since no DNA is present to check it. The germline CDR1 and CDR2 sequences are MNHEY and SMNVEV (reference sequence). The CDR3 sequence is 14 residues long.

V and J are TRBV11-2 and TRBJ2-7; checking the TCRdb D call of TRBD1 is not possible without DNA. Per the germline V gene, CDR1 is SGHAT and CDR2 is FQNNGV. This CDR3 comprises 13 residues. CDR3 residues: CASSSTQGNRQYF.

The V call is TRBV25-1, the J call TRBJ2-5; checking the TCRdb D call of TRBD2 is not possible without DNA. Germline CDR1 reads MGHDK; CDR2 reads SYGVNS. This CDR3 is built from 16 residues. CDR3 amino acids: CASSEKGGRDQETQYF.

The chain has TRBV9 and TRBJ2-7; with no DNA, the TCRdb D assignment of TRBD1 cannot be verified. Germline V gene lookup returns CDR1 SGDLS and CDR2 YYNGEE. The CDR3 totals 17 residues. The CDR3: CASSPHPTGGSSYEQYF. Looking up the rest from reference TRBV9 and TRBJ2-7 gives the full variable domain: DSGVTQTPKHLITATGQRVTLRCSPRSGDLSVYWYQQSLDQGLQFLIQYYNGEERAKGNILERFSAQQFPDLHSELNLSSLELGDSALYFCASSPHPTGGSSYEQYFGPGTRLTVT.

This chain joins TRBV27 and TRBJ2-7; TCRdb proposes TRBD1, but this gene call is untestable without DNA. CDR1 and CDR2 (germline): MNHEY, SMNVEV (reference sequence). The CDR3 has 16 residues. The CDR3 reads CASTPAGTGGINEQYF.

CDR3 amino acids: CASSASTGVNTGELFF. The rearrangement links TRBV2 to TRBJ2-2; the TCRdb call, TRBD1, lacks DNA for checking. Germline-derived CDR1 and CDR2 are SNHLY and FYNNEI. This CDR3 contains 16 residues.

The chain combines TRBV5-6 with TRBJ2-7; no DNA is available, so the TRBD1 call from TCRdb remains unchecked. Germline CDR1 is SGHDT and CDR2 is YYEEEE. The CDR3 extends over 15 amino acids. The CDR3 loop is CASSLQGTGVNEQYF.

The gene calls are TRBV28 and TRBJ2-3; the TCRdb D gene call, TRBD2, has no DNA to confirm it. Per the germline V gene, CDR1 is MDHEN and CDR2 is SYDVKM. The CDR3 extends over 15 amino acids. The CDR3 loop reads CASSTIAENTDTQYF.

V and J are TRBV4-2 and TRBJ2-7; the D call of TRBD1 rests on TCRdb alone, since no DNA is present to check it. Germline lookup yields CDR1 LGHNA and CDR2 YNFKEQ. This CDR3 is 14 amino acids long. Here the CDR3 reads CASSQDPKGGEQYF.

This chain uses TRBV19 with TRBJ1-6; checking the TCRdb D call of TRBD1 is not possible without DNA. Germline V gene lookup returns CDR1 LNHDA and CDR2 SQIVND (reference sequence). CDR3 size: 17 residues. The CDR3 protein is CASSIREEVAYNSPLHF.

CDR3 in amino acids: CASRRQGSPLHF. The J gene is TRBJ1-6, the V gene TRBV2; without DNA, the TCRdb call of TRBD1 cannot be checked. The CDR3 consists of 12 residues. CDR1 is SNHLY and CDR2 is FYNNEI in the germline V gene.

The CDR3 sequence is CASSADRAFYGYTF. The chain joins TRBV2 to TRBJ1-2; TCRdb picks TRBD1, but there is no DNA to check that call. Germline V gene sequence: CDR1 SNHLY, CDR2 FYNNEI. This CDR3 comprises 14 residues.

V and J are TRBV12-3 or TRBV12-4 and TRBJ1-2; the D call from TCRdb, TRBD1, cannot be confirmed without DNA. The length of the CDR3 is 15 residues. The chain's CDR3 is CASTYEGSISGGYTF.

The chain uses TRBV7-3 and TRBJ2-2; TCRdb reports TRBD1, a call that lacks DNA to check it against. CDR3 length: 16 residues. Per germline, CDR1 SGHTA and CDR2 FQGTGA. The CDR3 is CASSMTGLTGTGELFF.

The V call is TRBV3-1, the J call TRBJ1-5. The CDR3 sequence is 17 residues long. Germline CDR1 is LGHDT and CDR2 is YNNKEL (reference sequence). The chain's CDR3 is CASSQGVQGLSNQPQHF.

This sequence joins TRBV30 and TRBJ1-1; TCRdb designates TRBD1, a call that cannot be tested without DNA. The CDR3 consists of 12 residues. Germline V gene data show CDR1 as GTSNPN and CDR2 as SVGIG (reference sequence). The CDR3 reads CAWSVTGTEAFF.

The chain has TRBV9 and TRBJ2-1; TCRdb's assignment of TRBD1 cannot be checked, as there is no DNA. This CDR3 contains 16 residues. Germline CDR1 reads SGDLS; CDR2 reads YYNGEE. The CDR3 sequence is CASSNRGGFLYNEQFF.

CDR3 sequence: CASSLAPTSDNEQFF. The chain uses TRBV5-5 and TRBJ2-1; TCRdb calls TRBD2, which cannot be checked without DNA. Germline CDR1 is SGHKS and CDR2 is YYEKEE (reference sequence). CDR3 length: 15 residues.

J is TRBJ2-7 and V is TRBV20-1; lacking DNA, the TRBD1 call made by TCRdb goes unchecked. The CDR3 length is 14 residues. The germline gives CDR1 DFQATT, CDR2 SNEGSKA (reference sequence). This CDR3 is CSAFLGGSSYEQYF.